The 4 T cell receptor beta chains presented below share a single source sample, sequenced in a study of blood T cell repertoires in COVID-19. Only in-frame clones appear in the TCRdb table, and some are missing; sequencing was by immunoSEQ multiplex PCR. The repertoire includes about 210,000 clones, 87% of them detected once, and about 6% sits in the top ten. The specimen sequenced was peripheral blood. The receptors shown here come from a man in his sixties who had recovered from COVID-19.

The chain links TRBV3-1 (or the pseudogene TRBV3-2) to TRBJ2-4; 9 bases fit TRBD2. CDR1 and CDR2 from the germline V gene are LGHDT and YNNKEL (reference sequence). The CDR3 is 12 residues long. V lost 3 bases, J lost 12 bases, and 3 bases stayed unmatched. The CDR3 DNA reads as TGTGCCAGCAGCCACGGACTAGCGAGTCAGTACTTC. This codes for CASSHGLASQYF.

The J gene is TRBJ1-2, the V gene TRBV4-3; tentative D call: TRBD1 (5 bases). The CDR3 covers 16 residues. V was cut by 1 base and J by 7 bases, with 19 bases left in between. The V gene's germline CDR1 is LGHNA and CDR2 YSLEER. The DNA of the CDR3 is TGCGCCAGCAGCCAAGGGATCGGAGGGGAGGGAGGTGGCTACACCTTC. Translated, it gives CASSQGIGGEGGGYTF.

The V call is TRBV5-1, the J call TRBJ1-1; maybe TRBD1 (6 bases). CDR1 is SGHRS, CDR2 YFSETQ, per germline. The CDR3 is 14 residues long. The V end was cut by 2 bases, the J end by 3 bases, with 11 bases between. The CDR3 region is CASSFTRQDTEAFF. CDR3 DNA sequence: TGCGCCAGCAGCTTCACACGACAGGACACTGAAGCTTTCTTT.

The chain combines TRBV7-3 with TRBJ2-1; 8 bases fit TRBD1. Germline V CDR1 and CDR2: SGHTA, FQGTGA. V shed 8 bases, J shed 3 bases, and the junction held 9 bases outside the gene matches. This CDR3 is built from 15 residues. The CDR3, as DNA: TGTGCCAGCTGCCCAACCGGGACAGGCTACAATGAGCAGTTCTTC. Translating it yields CASCPTGTGYNEQFF.